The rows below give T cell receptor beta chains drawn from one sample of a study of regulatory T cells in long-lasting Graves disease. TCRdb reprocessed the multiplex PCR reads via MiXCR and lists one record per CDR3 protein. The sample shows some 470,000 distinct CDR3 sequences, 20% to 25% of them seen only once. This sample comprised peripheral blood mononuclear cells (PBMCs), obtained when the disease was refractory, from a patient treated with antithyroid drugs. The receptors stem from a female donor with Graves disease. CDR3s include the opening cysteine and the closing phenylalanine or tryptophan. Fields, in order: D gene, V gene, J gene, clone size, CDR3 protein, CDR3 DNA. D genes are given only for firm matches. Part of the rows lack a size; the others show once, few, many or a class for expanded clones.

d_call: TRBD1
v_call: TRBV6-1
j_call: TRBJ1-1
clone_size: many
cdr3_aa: CASSEPPGTGDTEAFF
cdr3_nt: TGTGCCAGCAGTGAACCCCCGGGGACAGGGGACACTGAAGCTTTCTTT

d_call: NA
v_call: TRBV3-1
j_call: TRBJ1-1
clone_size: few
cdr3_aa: CASSHRGPSTEAFF
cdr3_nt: TGTGCCAGCAGCCACAGGGGACCGAGTACTGAAGCTTTCTTT

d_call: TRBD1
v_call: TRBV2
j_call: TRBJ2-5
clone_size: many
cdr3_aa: CASSGTGPETQYF
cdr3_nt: TGTGCCAGCTCCGGGACAGGGCCAGAGACCCAGTACTTC

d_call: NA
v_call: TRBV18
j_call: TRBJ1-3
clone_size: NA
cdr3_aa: CASSSGTESSGNTIYF
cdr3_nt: TGTGCCAGCTCCTCCGGGACGGAGAGCTCTGGAAACACCATATATTTT

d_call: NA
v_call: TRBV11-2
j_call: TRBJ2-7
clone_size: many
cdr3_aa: CASSLGVTSYEQYF
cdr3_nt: TGTGCCAGCAGCTTAGGCGTAACTTCCTACGAGCAGTACTTC

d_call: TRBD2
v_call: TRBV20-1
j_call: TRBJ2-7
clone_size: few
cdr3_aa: CSASPGGGKRGYEQYF
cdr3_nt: TGCAGTGCTAGCCCCGGAGGTGGAAAGCGGGGGTACGAGCAGTACTTC

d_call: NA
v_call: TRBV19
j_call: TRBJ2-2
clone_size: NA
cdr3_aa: CASSIQGWAGELFF
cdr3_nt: TGTGCCAGTAGTATCCAGGGCTGGGCCGGGGAGCTGTTTTTT

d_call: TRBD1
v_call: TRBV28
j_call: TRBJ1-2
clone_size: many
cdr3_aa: CASRLGQGAPNYGYTF
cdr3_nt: TGTGCCAGCAGATTGGGACAGGGGGCGCCTAACTATGGCTACACCTTC

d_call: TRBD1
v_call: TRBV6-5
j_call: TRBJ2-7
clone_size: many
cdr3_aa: CASSYSRQGAYEQYF
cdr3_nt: TGTGCCAGCAGTTACTCACGCCAGGGGGCCTACGAGCAGTACTTC

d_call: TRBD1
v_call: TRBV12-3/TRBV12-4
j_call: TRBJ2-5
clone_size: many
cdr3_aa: CASTSTGVETQYF
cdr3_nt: TGTGCCAGCACCTCGACAGGGGTCGAGACCCAGTACTTC

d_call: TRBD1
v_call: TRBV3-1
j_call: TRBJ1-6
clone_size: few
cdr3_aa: CASSHPSGEGAISPLHF
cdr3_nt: TGTGCCAGCAGCCACCCCTCGGGCGAGGGGGCGATTTCACCCCTCCACTTT

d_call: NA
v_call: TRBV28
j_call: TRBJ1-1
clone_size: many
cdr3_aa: CASSSPDGGGTEAFF
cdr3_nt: TGTGCCAGCAGTTCACCCGACGGTGGAGGGACTGAAGCTTTCTTT

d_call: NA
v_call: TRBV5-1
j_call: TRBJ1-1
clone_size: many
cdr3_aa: CASSSQVQNTEAFF
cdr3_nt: TGCGCCAGCAGCTCGCAGGTACAGAACACTGAAGCTTTCTTT

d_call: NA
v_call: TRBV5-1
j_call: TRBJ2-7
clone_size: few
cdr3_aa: CASSLEALPYEQYF
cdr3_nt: TGCGCCAGCAGCTTGGAGGCACTCCCCTACGAGCAGTACTTC

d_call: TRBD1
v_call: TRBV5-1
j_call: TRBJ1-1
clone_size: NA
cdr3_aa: CASSPAITTGRNTEAFF
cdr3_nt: TGCGCCAGCAGCCCCGCTATAACGACAGGGAGGAACACTGAAGCTTTCTTT

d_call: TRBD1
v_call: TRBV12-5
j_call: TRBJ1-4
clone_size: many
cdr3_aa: CASGFGQGGEKLFF
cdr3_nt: TGTGCTAGTGGTTTCGGACAGGGAGGAGAAAAACTGTTTTTT

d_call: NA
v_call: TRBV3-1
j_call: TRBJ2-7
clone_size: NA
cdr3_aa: CASSLSTYEQCF
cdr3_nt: TGTGCCAGCAGCCTTTCCACCTACGAGCAGTGCTTC

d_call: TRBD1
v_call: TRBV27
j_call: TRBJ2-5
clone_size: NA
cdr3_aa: CASSSWDRGQETQYF
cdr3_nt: TGTGCCAGCAGCTCTTGGGACAGGGGGCAAGAGACCCAGTACTTC

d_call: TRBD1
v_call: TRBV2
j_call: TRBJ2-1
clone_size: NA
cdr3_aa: CASSEGDSSYNEQFF
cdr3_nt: TGTGCCAGCAGTGAAGGGGACAGCTCGTACAATGAGCAGTTCTTC

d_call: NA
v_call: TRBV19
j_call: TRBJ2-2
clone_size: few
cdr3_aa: CASSIIHGRGAYTGELFF
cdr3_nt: TGTGCCAGTAGTATTATCCATGGGAGAGGGGCCTACACCGGGGAGCTGTTTTTT

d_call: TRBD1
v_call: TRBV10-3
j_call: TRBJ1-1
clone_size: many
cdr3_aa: CAISELGQANTEAFF
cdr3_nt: TGTGCCATCAGCGAACTGGGACAGGCGAACACTGAAGCTTTCTTT

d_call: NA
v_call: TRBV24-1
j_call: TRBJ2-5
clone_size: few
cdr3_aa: CATSDPPGDQETQYF
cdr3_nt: TGTGCCACCAGTGATCCCCCAGGGGACCAAGAGACCCAGTACTTC

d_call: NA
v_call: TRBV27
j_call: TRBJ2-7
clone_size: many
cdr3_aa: CASSLYPRNLVQYF
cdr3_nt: TGTGCCAGCAGTCTCTACCCCAGGAACTTGGTGCAGTACTTC

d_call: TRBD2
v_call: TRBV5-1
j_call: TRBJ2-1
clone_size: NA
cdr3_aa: CASSLEGLAGINEQFF
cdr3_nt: TGCGCCAGCAGCTTGGAGGGGTTAGCGGGAATAAATGAGCAGTTCTTC

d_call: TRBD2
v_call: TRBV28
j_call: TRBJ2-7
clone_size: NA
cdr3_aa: CASTQRLAGPYEQYF
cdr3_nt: TGTGCCAGCACCCAAAGACTAGCGGGGCCCTACGAGCAGTACTTC

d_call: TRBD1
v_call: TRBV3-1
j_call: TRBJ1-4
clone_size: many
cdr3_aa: CASSQDGTGVGKLFF
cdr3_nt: TGTGCCAGCAGCCAAGATGGGACAGGCGTCGGGAAACTGTTTTTT

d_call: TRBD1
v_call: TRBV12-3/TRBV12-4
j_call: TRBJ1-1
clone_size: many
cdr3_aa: CACSRTGGNTEAFF
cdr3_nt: TGTGCCTGCAGTCGGACAGGGGGGAACACTGAAGCTTTCTTT

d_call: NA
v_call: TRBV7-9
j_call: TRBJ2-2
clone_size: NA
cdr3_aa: CSAGELFF
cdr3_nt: TGTTCAGCCGGGGAGCTGTTTTTT

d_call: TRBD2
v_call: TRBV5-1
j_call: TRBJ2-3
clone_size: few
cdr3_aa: CASSTTSGRTNTQYF
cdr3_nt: TGCGCCAGCAGCACGACTAGCGGGAGAACAAATACGCAGTATTTT

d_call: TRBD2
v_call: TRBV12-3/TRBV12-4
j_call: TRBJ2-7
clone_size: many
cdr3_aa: CASSSGGIGEQYF
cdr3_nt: TGTGCCAGCAGTTCGGGGGGAATCGGTGAGCAGTACTTC

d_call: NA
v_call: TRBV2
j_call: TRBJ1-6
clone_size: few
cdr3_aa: CASAGSYNSPLHF
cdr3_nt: TGTGCCAGCGCGGGCTCCTATAATTCACCCCTCCACTTT

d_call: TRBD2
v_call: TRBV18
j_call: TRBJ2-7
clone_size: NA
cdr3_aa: CASSPQGLAGGEQYF
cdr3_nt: TGTGCCAGCTCACCCCAAGGACTAGCGGGGGGCGAGCAGTACTTC

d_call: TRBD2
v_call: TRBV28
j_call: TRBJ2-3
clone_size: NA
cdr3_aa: CASSLLGLAGSTDTQYF
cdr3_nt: TGTGCCAGCAGTTTATTGGGACTAGCGGGAAGCACAGATACGCAGTATTTT

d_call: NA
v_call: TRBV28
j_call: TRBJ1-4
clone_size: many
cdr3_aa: CASSLGGGNEKLFF
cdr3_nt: TGTGCCAGCAGTTTAGGAGGGGGGAATGAAAAACTGTTTTTT

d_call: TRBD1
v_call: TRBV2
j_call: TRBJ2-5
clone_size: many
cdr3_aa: CASSGHRGSSFPETQYF
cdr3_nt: TGTGCCAGCAGTGGCCACAGGGGGTCAAGTTTCCCAGAGACCCAGTACTTC